This T cell receptor beta chain is drawn from a study of blood T cell repertoires in COVID-19. On the study more broadly: Acute and convalescent COVID-19 samples came from the United States, Italy and Spain. In each case, the material was cDNA or gDNA derived from T cells, B-cell-depleted T cells, or PBMCs.

Study processing details: Using reference gene primer amplification, nucleated cell counts were estimated. TCRdb keeps only in-frame clones here, not all; method: immunoSEQ multiplex PCR. From that table come the V and J calls and clone size; the DNA was used to work out D and trimming. The sample records roughly 140,000 clones, just under 80% being singletons. CDR1 is MNHEY and CDR2 is SMNVEV in the germline V gene (reference sequence). The CDR3 is 15 residues long. Trimming shortened V by 5 bases and J by 3 bases, and 11 bases separated the two germline ends. This clone was seen a handful of times. The clonotype originates from a woman in her fifties or sixties with acute or convalescent COVID-19. Input material: peripheral blood. V is TRBV27 and J is TRBJ1-6; D is unresolved. DNA of the CDR3: TGTGCCAGCAGTCCACCCAGGCACTATAATTCACCCCTCCACTTT. This encodes CASSPPRHYNSPLHF.